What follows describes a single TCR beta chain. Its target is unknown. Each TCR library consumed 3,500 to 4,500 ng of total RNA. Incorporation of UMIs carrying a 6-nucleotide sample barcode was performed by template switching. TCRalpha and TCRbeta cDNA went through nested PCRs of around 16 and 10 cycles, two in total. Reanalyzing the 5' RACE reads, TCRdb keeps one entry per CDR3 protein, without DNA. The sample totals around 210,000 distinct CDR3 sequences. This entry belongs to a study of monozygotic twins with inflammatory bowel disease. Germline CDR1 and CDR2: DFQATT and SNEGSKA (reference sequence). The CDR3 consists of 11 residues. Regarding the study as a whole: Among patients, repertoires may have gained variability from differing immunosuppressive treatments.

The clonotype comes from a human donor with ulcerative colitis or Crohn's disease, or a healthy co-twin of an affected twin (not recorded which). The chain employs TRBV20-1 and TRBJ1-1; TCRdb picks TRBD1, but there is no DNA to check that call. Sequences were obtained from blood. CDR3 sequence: CSAGRVWEAFF.